These 22 T cell receptor beta chains came from one sample sequenced in a study of cytomegalovirus exposure and HLA in healthy donors. With 60 Vbeta and 13 Jbeta primers, the PCR was carried out. The protocol was immunoSEQ multiplex PCR, while the TCRdb copy is restricted to in-frame clones and leaves out a portion. This table holds around 180,000 clones, roughly 80% found once. The specimen was PBMCs. The receptor source for this set is a man aged 40-49 years in good health and CMV-seronegative.

The CDR3 reads CASSERGGSLSTDTQYF. CDR3 sequence (DNA): TGTGCCAGCAGTGAACGCGGGGGGTCTCTCAGCACAGATACGCAGTATTTT. The V call is TRBV25-1, the J call TRBJ2-3; 8 bases fit TRBD2. Per germline, CDR1 MGHDK and CDR2 SYGVNS. The junction had 7 bases not matched to a gene; V was cut back by 2 bases and J by 0 bases. This CDR3 contains 17 residues.

The chain uses TRBV7-2 and TRBJ1-2; TRBD1 might be the D (5 bases). Germline assignment: CDR1 SGHTA and CDR2 FQGNSA. Between the trimmed V and J ends, which lost 4 bases and 8 bases, there was a span of 11 bases. The CDR3 is 12 amino acids. The CDR3 loop reads CASSSPKGGYTF. CDR3 nucleotide sequence: TGTGCCAGCAGCTCACCCAAGGGGGGCTACACCTTC.

The genes are TRBV5-6 and TRBJ1-2; no firm D call. Looked up from germline, CDR1 is SGHDT and CDR2 is YYEEEE. CDR3 length: 13 residues. Trimming left V 0 bases short and J 7 bases short, with 10 bases between. Written as DNA, the CDR3 is TGTGCCAGCAGCTTGGATTGGGCCAGTGGCTACACCTTC. This gives the protein CASSLDWASGYTF.

The CDR3, as DNA: TGTGCCAGCAGCTTAGGGATTGGGACACGGAATGAGCAGTTCTTC. It encodes CASSLGIGTRNEQFF. This rearrangement joins TRBV7-3 to TRBJ2-1; TRBD1 might be the D (6 bases). The CDR3 loop spans 15 amino acids. Trimming cost V 2 bases and J 7 bases, with 15 bases left between them. CDR1 is SGHTA, CDR2 FQGTGA, per germline.

The V call is TRBV5-1, the J call TRBJ1-2, with TRBD1 as a possible D gene (6 bases). In germline, CDR1 is SGHRS, CDR2 YFSETQ. CDR3 length equals 12 residues. V dropped 4 bases and J dropped 7 bases, with 11 bases sitting between them. Here the CDR3 DNA reads TGCGCCAGCAGCCTGGACAGCTCTGGCTACACCTTC. Translating it yields CASSLDSSGYTF.

V gene TRBV7-2 combines with J gene TRBJ1-4; 7 bases fit TRBD1. The junction had 2 bases not matched to a gene; V was cut back by 0 bases and J by 4 bases. Germline CDR1 SGHTA, CDR2 FQGNSA. This CDR3 is 15 amino acids long. DNA for the CDR3: TGTGCCAGCAGCTTAGCGGGGACAGTTAATGAAAAACTGTTTTTT. It codes for CASSLAGTVNEKLFF.

On this clone itself: Additional DNA sequences in this sample encode the identical CDR3. V is TRBV27 and J is TRBJ2-5; tentatively, D is TRBD2 (5 bases). V was cut by 7 bases and J by 3 bases, with 15 bases left in between. The CDR3 length is 14 residues. CDR1 is MNHEY, CDR2 SMNVEV, per germline (reference sequence). CDR3 sequence: CASKAGLEKETQYF. For the CDR3, the DNA is TGTGCCAGCAAGGCGGGCTTAGAGAAAGAGACCCAGTACTTC.

This rearrangement joins TRBV5-1 to TRBJ1-4; D might be TRBD1 (5 bases). CDR1 SGHRS and CDR2 YFSETQ come from the germline V gene. V shed 3 bases and J shed 5 bases, with 11 bases lying between them. This CDR3 is built from 14 residues. CDR3 sequence reads: CASSSQGGNEKLFF. The CDR3 bases are TGCGCCAGCAGCTCGCAGGGTGGCAATGAAAAACTGTTTTTT.

This rearrangement joins TRBV6-1 to TRBJ1-1, with D unclear. The CDR3 consists of 14 residues. V lost 6 bases and J lost 4, with 15 bases in between. Germline V gene data show CDR1 as MNHNS and CDR2 as SASEGT. The CDR3 nucleotides are TGTGCCAGCAGCGCGACGGGCGGGATCACTGAAGCTTTCTTT. It codes for CASSATGGITEAFF.

V usage is TRBV4-1 and J usage is TRBJ2-5; TRBD2 agrees at 7 bases. The CDR3 has 15 residues. In germline, CDR1 is MGHRA, CDR2 YSYEKL. V gave up 1 base and J gave up 4 bases; unmatched junction bases: 6. The CDR3 region is CASSQGSGNRETQYF. The DNA of the CDR3 is TGCGCCAGCAGCCAAGGAAGCGGGAATCGAGAGACCCAGTACTTC.

This clone occurred a few times. The chain is built from TRBV21-1 and TRBJ1-5; the table gives TRBD1 as D, unverified against the DNA. TRBV21-1 is a recognized pseudogene. The CDR3 contains 14 residues. The CDR3 region has the DNA TGTGCCAGCGCCTCAGACAGGGGGCTTCAGCCCCAGCATTTT. It codes for CASASDRGLQPQHF.

The rearrangement links TRBV11-3 to TRBJ2-7, with D perhaps matching TRBD1 (6 bases). The germline V gene encodes CDR1 SGHNT and CDR2 YENEEA. Trimming left V 5 bases short and J 3 bases short, with 17 bases between. This CDR3 has 15 amino acids. The CDR3 nucleotides read TGTGCCAGCAGCCATACACGGGGACAAAACTACGAGCAGTACTTC. This translates into CASSHTRGQNYEQYF.

The rearrangement links TRBV7-2 to TRBJ2-2, with D possibly being TRBD1 (6 bases). Trimming removed 5 bases at V and 2 bases at J, with 12 bases between. Germline CDR1 and CDR2: SGHTA and FQGNSA. The length of the CDR3 is 15 residues. CDR3 coding DNA: TGTGCCAGCAGCCCCGGACAGCCCAACACCGGGGAGCTGTTTTTT. Residues: CASSPGQPNTGELFF.

This clone was observed a handful of times. V and J are TRBV2 and TRBJ2-1; D perhaps matches TRBD1 (5 bases). Germline CDR1 and CDR2: SNHLY and FYNNEI. With 4 bases removed from V and 0 bases from J, the gap between germline ends came to 10 bases. The length of the CDR3 is 15 residues. The CDR3 DNA reads as TGTGCCAGCAGTGTTCCCAGGGCCTCCTACAATGAGCAGTTCTTC. Its protein product is CASSVPRASYNEQFF.

V gene TRBV15 combines with J gene TRBJ2-7; D remains ambiguous. Deletions cut 1 base from V and 2 bases from J, with 9 bases between. From germline, CDR1 is LNHNV and CDR2 YYDKDF (reference sequence). This CDR3 comprises 14 residues. The CDR3 loop is CATSRASGAYEQYF. CDR3 bases: TGTGCCACCAGCAGAGCATCCGGAGCCTACGAGCAGTACTTC.

The genes are TRBV27 and TRBJ2-7, with a weak D call TRBD1 (6 bases). The CDR3 length is 13 residues. The germline CDR1 and CDR2 sequences are MNHEY and SMNVEV (reference sequence). V dropped 2 bases and J dropped 4 bases, with 9 bases sitting between them. The CDR3 region is CASSLGGQYEQYF. The CDR3 nucleotides read TGTGCCAGCAGTTTAGGGGGCCAATACGAGCAGTACTTC.

The chain uses TRBV15 and TRBJ1-2, with D unresolved. This CDR3 spans 13 amino acids. V was trimmed by 6 bases and J by 3 bases, leaving 11 bases between them. Germline CDR1 reads LNHNV; CDR2 reads YYDKDF (reference sequence). This CDR3 reads CATRELSDYGYTF. CDR3 in DNA: TGTGCCACCAGGGAGTTATCGGACTATGGCTACACCTTC.

This clone was counted only a few times. The genes are TRBV5-1 and TRBJ2-7; 8 bases line up with TRBD2. V shed 1 base, J shed 2 bases, and the junction held 5 bases outside the gene matches. Germline assignment: CDR1 SGHRS and CDR2 YFSETQ. The CDR3 runs 15 residues. Here the CDR3 reads CASSLSYGGAYEQYF. The DNA of the CDR3 is TGCGCCAGCAGCTTGTCATACGGGGGGGCCTACGAGCAGTACTTC.

The rearrangement links TRBV18 to TRBJ2-5, with D possibly TRBD1 on 6 matching bases. Germline CDR1 and CDR2: KGHSH and LQKENI. Between the trimmed V and J ends, which lost 2 bases and 3 bases, there was a span of 10 bases. This CDR3 spans 14 amino acids. CDR3 in DNA: TGTGCCAGCTCACCAGTTAGGACAGAAGAGACCCAGTACTTC. Residues: CASSPVRTEETQYF.

The chain recombines TRBV6-1 with TRBJ1-1, with TRBD1 matching over 8 bases. Germline V lookup: CDR1 MNHNS, CDR2 SASEGT. The V segment lost 8 bases and the J segment 3 bases; nucleotides outside the gene matches: 5. The CDR3 runs to 13 residues. The CDR3 DNA is TGTGCCAGCCGACAGGGGAAGGACACTGAAGCTTTCTTT. Its protein is CASRQGKDTEAFF.

The chain joins TRBV5-1 to TRBJ1-1; weak D call: TRBD1 (6 bases). This CDR3 comprises 15 residues. V was trimmed by 4 bases and J by 3 bases, leaving 16 bases between them. Germline CDR1 SGHRS, CDR2 YFSETQ. The CDR3 nucleotides are TGCGCCAGCAGCGTTTACAGGGAGGGGGACACTGAAGCTTTCTTT. Translation: CASSVYREGDTEAFF.

The rearrangement joins TRBV10-3 to TRBJ2-3, with a possible D match to TRBD2 (6 bases). V lost 4 bases and J lost 2, with 7 bases in between. This CDR3 is 13 amino acids long. From germline, CDR1 is ENHRY and CDR2 SYGVKD. The DNA for the CDR3 is TGTGCCATCAGTGGGGGGGACACAGATACGCAGTATTTT. It is translated as CAISGGDTDTQYF.